The T cell receptor (beta chain) described here comes from a study of T cell responses to AZD1222 COVID-19 vaccine. Overall study findings and caveats: White British donors predominated, females outnumbered males, and clonal diversity was possibly underestimated. Targets within unmutated variant regions were reportedly found for nearly half of spike-specific TCRs.

Germline CDR1 and CDR2: SGHKS and YYEKEE (reference sequence). The CDR3 totals 14 residues. The V end lost 4 bases, the J end lost 1 base, and 11 bases lay between the germline ends. Measured with immunoSEQ multiplex PCR; TCRdb has only the in-frame clones, and not every one. The sample lists 95,000 to 150,000 clones, around 92% seen once, with 13% to 15% in the top ten. Worth noting for this clone: Its antigen is not identified.

This receptor was obtained from an adult in good health. The specimen was peripheral blood, collected on day 0 of AZD1222 vaccination. This chain uses TRBV5-5 with TRBJ2-5; possibly TRBD1 for D (6 bases). The CDR3: CASSDGQFQETQYF. In nucleotides, the CDR3 is TGTGCCAGCAGCGATGGACAGTTCCAAGAGACCCAGTACTTC.